These T cell receptor beta chains were read from a single sample in a study of blood T cell repertoires in COVID-19. TCRdb's table, derived via immunoSEQ multiplex PCR, lists solely in-frame clones and lacks some. The sample shows about 430,000 clones, 75% to 90% of them seen only once. Material: PBMCs or T cells enriched from blood (not recorded which). These receptors came from a man between 25 and 39 years old who had recovered from COVID-19. Both conserved end residues are part of each CDR3. The order of the fields is J gene, clone size, D gene, V gene, CDR3 protein, CDR3 DNA. A D gene is named only where the DNA matches it firmly. Clone size, where shown, is once, few, many, or a class for clones that have expanded.

>TRBJ2-1|NA|NA|TRBV28
CASNSFPQMDEQFF
TGTGCCAGCAACAGTTTCCCTCAAATGGATGAGCAGTTCTTC
>TRBJ2-7|NA|NA|TRBV7-2
CASRGTGAPYEQYF
TGTGCCAGCAGGGGGACGGGAGCACCCTACGAGCAGTACTTC
>TRBJ2-5|NA|NA|TRBV13
CASSSGKETQYF
TGTGCCAGCAGTTCAGGGAAAGAGACCCAGTACTTC
>TRBJ1-2|once|NA|TRBV28
CASSLGGRYSYTF
TGTGCCAGCAGTTTAGGGGGGAGATATTCCTACACCTTC
>TRBJ1-2|NA|NA|TRBV4-2
CASSQAGVLDFSRGYGYTF
TGTGCCAGCAGCCAAGCTGGTGTTCTGGACTTCTCCCGGGGATATGGCTACACCTTC
>TRBJ2-3|NA|TRBD2|TRBV29-1
CSGRLAVDTDTQYF
TGCAGCGGTAGACTAGCGGTGGACACAGATACGCAGTATTTT
>TRBJ1-1|NA|NA|TRBV5-5
CASSSPGGFEAFF
TGTGCCAGCAGCTCCCCGGGGGGCTTTGAAGCTTTCTTT
>TRBJ2-7|NA|NA|TRBV3-1/TRBV3-2
CASSQGRPSYEQYF
TGTGCCAGCAGCCAAGGGAGGCCGAGCTACGAGCAGTACTTC
>TRBJ1-5|NA|TRBD1|TRBV28
CASTLGQFNQPQHF
TGTGCCAGCACCTTGGGACAGTTCAATCAGCCCCAGCATTTT
>TRBJ2-2|NA|NA|TRBV27
CASSFYGELFF
TGTGCCAGCAGTTTTTACGGGGAGCTGTTTTTT
>TRBJ2-7|NA|TRBD1|TRBV4-1
CASSRTPGQIAYEQYF
TGCGCCAGCAGCCGGACCCCGGGACAGATCGCCTACGAGCAGTACTTC
>TRBJ2-5|NA|NA|TRBV9
CASSVGAAKETQYF
TGTGCCAGCAGCGTAGGTGCGGCAAAAGAGACCCAGTACTTC
>TRBJ2-5|NA|TRBD1|TRBV18
CASSPNLGQGILETQYF
TGTGCCAGCTCACCTAATCTTGGACAGGGAATCTTGGAGACCCAGTACTTC
>TRBJ2-7|NA|TRBD2|TRBV2
CATRNRYSGDEQYF
TGTGCCACACGAAACCGATATAGCGGGGACGAGCAGTACTTC
>TRBJ2-1|NA|NA|TRBV5-8
CASSFGLASYNEQFF
TGTGCCAGCAGCTTCGGGCTAGCTTCCTACAATGAGCAGTTCTTC
>TRBJ1-5|NA|TRBD1|TRBV2
CASTRDRGPRNQPQHF
TGTGCCAGCACACGGGACAGGGGGCCCCGCAATCAGCCCCAGCATTTT
>TRBJ1-5|NA|NA|TRBV28
CASNSPASGEGQPQHF
TGTGCCAGCAACTCACCCGCGTCAGGGGAGGGACAGCCCCAGCATTTT
>TRBJ2-5|NA|NA|TRBV9
CASSVVGAAQETQYF
TGTGCCAGCAGCGTAGTCGGAGCGGCCCAAGAGACCCAGTACTTC
>TRBJ2-1|few|NA|TRBV6-5
CASGPRISKRDEQFF
TGTGCCAGCGGGCCCCGGATTTCTAAGAGGGATGAGCAGTTCTTC
>TRBJ2-1|NA|NA|TRBV2
CASKASVVDEQFF
TGTGCCAGCAAGGCTAGTGTGGTCGATGAGCAGTTCTTC
>TRBJ1-4|NA|TRBD1|TRBV2
CAGGQGDNEKLFF
TGTGCCGGGGGACAGGGGGATAATGAAAAACTGTTTTTT
>TRBJ1-2|NA|NA|TRBV20-1
CSAKNSYGYTF
TGCAGTGCTAAAAACAGCTATGGCTACACCTTC
>TRBJ2-2|NA|NA|TRBV28
CASGRIGELFF
TGTGCTTCCGGGAGAATCGGGGAGCTGTTTTTT
>TRBJ1-4|NA|NA|TRBV7-9
CASSYRTETNEKLFF
TGTGCCAGCAGCTACCGGACTGAAACTAATGAAAAACTGTTTTTT
>TRBJ2-7|NA|TRBD2|TRBV4-1
CASSQDLADPEQYF
TGCGCCAGCAGCCAAGATCTAGCGGATCCCGAGCAGTACTTC
>TRBJ2-7|NA|NA|TRBV2
CASSEAVSSYEQYF
TGTGCCAGCAGTGAAGCGGTGAGCTCCTACGAGCAGTACTTC
>TRBJ1-6|NA|NA|TRBV6-5
CASSRQGSSPLHF
TGTGCCAGCAGTAGGCAGGGAAGTTCACCCCTCCACTTT
>TRBJ2-3|NA|TRBD2|TRBV19
CASSMRLAGADTQYF
TGTGCCAGTAGTATGCGGCTAGCGGGAGCCGATACGCAGTATTTT
>TRBJ1-2|NA|NA|TRBV12-3/TRBV12-4
CASSLARGYGYTF
TGTGCCAGCAGTTTAGCCAGGGGCTATGGCTACACCTTC